This T cell receptor (beta chain) emerged from a study of CD8 T cells in ankylosing spondylitis. General study points: Disease-associated clones were reportedly significantly overrepresented in matched ankylosing spondylitis synovial fluid. Certain motif variants had earlier appeared in reactive arthritis synovial fluid and blood. Disease-linked clones were CD8+ and relatively rare in peripheral blood.

Turning to this clonotype: The target antigen is unknown.

Quantitative molecular-barcoded 5'-RACE generated the TCR beta libraries. One entry per CDR3 protein results from TCRdb running MiXCR on the 5' RACE reads. The data contain 100,000 to 150,000 distinct CDR3 sequences, roughly 9% of them singletons. The sequence was collected from a male donor with ankylosing spondylitis or in good health (not recorded which). The source material was blood, either unsorted or a sorted T cell fraction (not recorded which).

CDR3 in amino acids: CASRSTSGRAAIQYF. The CDR3 bases are TGTGCCAGCAGATCTACTAGCGGGAGGGCCGCCATTCAGTACTTC. The V call is TRBV12-3 or TRBV12-4, the J call TRBJ2-4; 13 bases are shared with TRBD2. With V trimmed by 6 bases and J by 9 bases, 8 bases remained unmatched. This CDR3 has 15 residues.